Below, one T cell receptor (beta chain) is given with its context. As yet, its antigen is unknown. The sample comes from a study of shared clonotypes between healthy human individuals. Germline V gives CDR1 SGHNT, CDR2 YYREEE (reference sequence). Germline trimming cut 4 bases from V and 1 base from J; bases unmatched to any gene: 7. CDR3 size: 17 residues. The table came from immunoSEQ multiplex PCR; TCRdb's copy has only in-frame clones and leaves some out. This sample carries roughly 1.5 million clones, around 98% of them seen once, and the ten largest clones take roughly 0.45%. Findings of the study overall: The rarefaction results pointed to incomplete sorted-subset sequencing despite large depth.

Material for sequencing was naive CD4+ T cells sorted from blood. The subset denotes: CD45RA+ positively selected. This receptor was obtained from a man aged 30 to 39 in good health. The V call is TRBV5-4, the J call TRBJ2-3; 12 positions agree with TRBD2. CDR3 in amino acids: CASSPGGLAGRTDTQYF. The DNA for the CDR3 is TGTGCCAGCAGCCCGGGGGGACTAGCGGGTCGCACAGATACGCAGTATTTT.